The 22 T cell receptor beta chains listed next were all sequenced from one sample in a study. MiXCR was run by TCRdb on the RT-PCR reads, yielding one entry per CDR3 protein. Among about 680,000 distinct CDR3 sequences listed, approximately 15% were seen once. Sequenced material: memory CD4+ T cells from blood. Every receptor here comes from a female donor in good health, serving as a healthy control.

This clonotype occurred a few times. The rearrangement uses TRBV7-3 and TRBJ2-7; the D is unclear. CDR3 length equals 16 residues. The V gene lost 0 bases and the J gene lost 4 bases, with 16 bases spanning the gap. CDR1 and CDR2 from the germline V gene are SGHTA and FQGTGA. DNA for the CDR3: TGTGCCAGCAGCTTAACGGCGGTAGCCCCTAGTTACGAGCAGTACTTC. As protein: CASSLTAVAPSYEQYF.

The table lists this clonotype with a few counts. V is TRBV6-2 or TRBV6-3 and J is TRBJ2-5; D call uncertain. The CDR3 runs to 15 residues. V lost 0 bases and J 1 base, leaving 9 bases between the germline ends. CDR1 MNHEY and CDR2 SVGEGT come from the germline V gene. CDR3 in DNA: TGTGCCAGCAGTTACTCAAGCGTAGGCCAAGAGACCCAGTACTTC. The encoded protein is CASSYSSVGQETQYF.

This clonotype was seen many times. The V and J genes are TRBV20-1 and TRBJ2-3, with 8 bases fitting TRBD2. In germline, CDR1 is DFQATT, CDR2 SNEGSKA (reference sequence). The length of the CDR3 is 15 residues. J was trimmed by 6 bases and V by 5 bases; bases with no gene match: 13. The CDR3 region has the DNA TGCAGTGCTCCCCCAGGGACGGGGGGGACGGATACGCAGTATTTT. It encodes CSAPPGTGGTDTQYF.

The table lists this clonotype with many counts. The chain is built from TRBV24-1 and TRBJ2-5; D may be TRBD1 (6 bases). The CDR3 runs 13 residues. The V end lost 9 bases, the J end lost 5 bases, and 15 bases lay between the germline ends. CDR1 and CDR2 (germline): KGHDR, SFDVKD. This CDR3 is CATQDSWGETQYF. The CDR3 nucleotides are TGTGCCACCCAGGACAGTTGGGGGGAGACCCAGTACTTC.

In this sample, this clonotype turned up many times. The chain joins TRBV7-9 to TRBJ2-5, with D tentatively TRBD1 (6 bases). Trimming cost V 5 bases and J 4 bases, with 17 bases left between them. Looked up from germline, CDR1 is SEHNR and CDR2 is FQNEAQ (reference sequence). This CDR3 has 15 amino acids. In nucleotides, the CDR3 is TGTGCCAGCAGCCAACAGGGTATGATGGGAGAGACCCAGTACTTC. Translation: CASSQQGMMGETQYF.

This clonotype has a handful of counts. The V call is TRBV30, the J call TRBJ2-7; D is unresolved. This CDR3 region has 14 residues. The germline gives CDR1 GTSNPN, CDR2 SVGIG (reference sequence). The V gene lost 3 bases and the J gene lost 0 bases, with 12 bases spanning the gap. The CDR3 DNA reads TGTGCCTGGAGGCCTGGCCTAAGCTCCTACGAGCAGTACTTC. Translation: CAWRPGLSSYEQYF.

This clonotype appeared many times. This chain connects TRBV5-1 to TRBJ2-5, with D possibly matching TRBD1 (5 bases). Germline V gives CDR1 SGHRS, CDR2 YFSETQ. Trimming left V 0 bases short and J 4 bases short, with 10 bases between. The length of the CDR3 is 14 residues. The CDR3 is CASSLGTTPETQYF. CDR3 coding DNA: TGCGCCAGCAGCTTGGGGACAACCCCAGAGACCCAGTACTTC.

This clonotype was detected only a few times. V and J are TRBV20-1 and TRBJ1-1, with unresolved D. Germline V gene lookup returns CDR1 DFQATT and CDR2 SNEGSKA (reference sequence). Trimming removed 0 bases from V and 0 bases from J, with 11 bases in between. CDR3 length: 15 amino acids. CDR3 residues: CSARESRGVNTEAFF. CDR3 nucleotide sequence: TGCAGTGCTAGAGAGTCCCGGGGAGTGAACACTGAAGCTTTCTTT.

This clonotype has just a few counts. The V gene is TRBV20-1, the J gene TRBJ2-3; 14 positions agree with TRBD2. Germline V lookup: CDR1 DFQATT, CDR2 SNEGSKA (reference sequence). This CDR3 contains 13 residues. The trim removed 6 bases at V and 5 bases at J, leaving 1 base unmatched. The CDR3: CSAGTSGRDTQYF. DNA of the CDR3: TGCAGTGCCGGGACTAGCGGGAGAGATACGCAGTATTTT.

This clonotype was recorded a few times. This chain links TRBV7-9 with TRBJ2-7, with D hard to call. The germline V gene encodes CDR1 SEHNR and CDR2 FQNEAQ (reference sequence). Trimming removed 2 bases from V and 3 bases from J, with 14 bases in between. The CDR3 consists of 15 residues. CDR3 nucleotides: TGTGCCAGCAGCTTATTTAGAGGAGCGCACTACGAGCAGTACTTC. It is translated as CASSLFRGAHYEQYF.

The genes are TRBV2 and TRBJ2-7; possible D gene TRBD2, 6 bases. The CDR3 has 16 residues. Germline CDR1 SNHLY, CDR2 FYNNEI. Trimming pared 6 bases from V and 2 bases from J, leaving 20 bases between. The CDR3 nucleotides are TGTGCCAGCAGCGGGGTCCGGGGGAGACCCACCTACGAGCAGTACTTC. This encodes CASSGVRGRPTYEQYF.

This clonotype was counted a few times. The chain uses TRBV5-6 and TRBJ2-1; D is unresolved. Between the trimmed V and J ends, which lost 3 bases and 6 bases, there was a span of 10 bases. Germline V CDR1 and CDR2: SGHDT, YYEEEE. The CDR3 length is 13 residues. The CDR3 DNA sequence: TGTGCCAGCAGCTCCGACCTAGGCAATGAGCAGTTCTTC. Protein sequence: CASSSDLGNEQFF.

CDR3 sequence reads: CSASSRSPSGSGVYNEQFF. The CDR3 bases are TGCAGTGCTAGTAGTCGGTCCCCGTCCGGAAGCGGGGTATACAATGAGCAGTTCTTC. This chain joins TRBV20-1 and TRBJ2-1; 7 nucleotides match TRBD2. The germline gives CDR1 DFQATT, CDR2 SNEGSKA (reference sequence). V was clipped by 3 bases and J by 4 bases; unmatched bases: 21. The length of the CDR3 is 19 residues.

This clonotype was seen at least ten times. The chain joins TRBV7-2 to TRBJ2-7; 9 nucleotides line up with TRBD1. The V segment lost 5 bases and the J segment 3 bases; nucleotides outside the gene matches: 8. This CDR3 is built from 15 residues. Per the germline V gene, CDR1 is SGHTA and CDR2 is FQGNSA. CDR3 region: CASSPRDREFYEQYF. CDR3 DNA: TGTGCCAGCAGCCCACGGGACAGGGAATTCTACGAGCAGTACTTC.

This clonotype was seen many times. This chain connects TRBV12-3 or TRBV12-4 to TRBJ2-1; 8 bases align to TRBD2. Unmatched junction bases numbered 8, after V lost 0 bases and J lost 7 bases. The CDR3 contains 16 residues. CDR3 residues: CASSLAGSGSRNEQFF. CDR3 sequence (DNA): TGTGCCAGCAGTTTAGCGGGCAGCGGGAGTAGGAATGAGCAGTTCTTC.

This sequence joins TRBV20-1 and TRBJ2-7; the match to TRBD2 covers 13 bases. The germline V gene encodes CDR1 DFQATT and CDR2 SNEGSKA (reference sequence). This CDR3 region has 14 residues. Losses at the gene ends were 5 bases for V and 6 bases for J; bases not matched to a gene: 7. The CDR3, as DNA: TGCAGTGCTTCCGGGACTAGCGGGAAGGGCGAGCAGTACTTC. Amino acid sequence: CSASGTSGKGEQYF.

This clonotype was observed a handful of times. The rearrangement links TRBV4-3 to TRBJ2-3; perhaps TRBD2 as D (7 bases). Germline CDR1 LGHNA, CDR2 YSLEER. The ends were cut back, 4 bases at V and 4 bases at J, with 12 bases in the middle. The CDR3 consists of 14 residues. The CDR3 loop reads CASSPQGGADTQYF. In nucleotides, the CDR3 is TGCGCCAGCAGCCCACAGGGAGGGGCAGATACGCAGTATTTT.

This rearrangement joins TRBV19 to TRBJ2-7, with 9 bases lining up with TRBD2. Germline V lookup: CDR1 LNHDA, CDR2 SQIVND (reference sequence). V was clipped by 3 bases and J by 7 bases; unmatched bases: 7. This CDR3 contains 14 residues. The CDR3 region is CASSIGLATGEQYF. In DNA, the CDR3 is TGTGCCAGTAGTATTGGACTAGCGACGGGTGAGCAGTACTTC.

This clonotype occurred a few times. This chain connects TRBV27 to TRBJ2-3; TRBD2 agrees at 8 bases. Germline V gives CDR1 MNHEY, CDR2 SMNVEV (reference sequence). This CDR3 has 17 residues. The V and J ends lost 3 bases and 3 bases, in that order; junction bases with no gene match: 11. CDR3 in DNA: TGTGCCAGCAGTTTCCTCCCAGCGGGAGCAGGGACAGATACGCAGTATTTT. Translation gives CASSFLPAGAGTDTQYF.

The V and J genes are TRBV20-1 and TRBJ2-1; a weak D match, TRBD1 (6 bases). The germline gives CDR1 DFQATT, CDR2 SNEGSKA (reference sequence). V shed 3 bases and J shed 0 bases, with 18 bases lying between them. This CDR3 spans 17 amino acids. As DNA, the CDR3 is TGCAGTGCTAGTCGGCCGGGACAACCGAGCTCCTACAATGAGCAGTTCTTC. Its protein is CSASRPGQPSSYNEQFF.

There are many counts of this clonotype. The rearrangement joins TRBV20-1 to TRBJ1-4, with TRBD1 identical over 9 bases. V shed 3 bases and J 10 bases; nucleotides not matched to a gene: 6. The CDR3 runs 13 residues. The germline CDR1 and CDR2 sequences are DFQATT and SNEGSKA (reference sequence). The CDR3 loop reads CSARGQGGVKLFF. The DNA of the CDR3 is TGCAGTGCTAGGGGACAGGGTGGAGTAAAACTGTTTTTT.

The chain uses TRBV5-1 and TRBJ2-3, with 13 bases that match TRBD2. Germline loops: CDR1 SGHRS, CDR2 YFSETQ. J was trimmed by 2 bases and V by 0 bases; bases with no gene match: 9. The CDR3 is made up of 19 amino acids. The CDR3 nucleotides read TGCGCCAGCAGCTTGGAACCCCGACTAGCGGGAGGCCACACAGATACGCAGTATTTT. Translated, it gives CASSLEPRLAGGHTDTQYF.